Below, one T cell receptor beta chain is given with its context. The data were obtained in a study of identical twins. The CDR3 is made up of 15 amino acids. Trimming stripped 6 bases from V and 8 bases from J, with 17 bases between. From germline, CDR1 is SNHLY and CDR2 FYNNEI. TCRdb redid the calling of the 5' RACE reads with MiXCR, one entry per CDR3 protein. In the table there are some 1,700,000 distinct CDR3 sequences, around 29% of which are singletons. Sequencing input: cord blood. The J gene is TRBJ1-6, the V gene TRBV2, with D perhaps TRBD1 (6 bases). The receptor was derived from a newborn girl in good health. The CDR3 spells CASRLTGWGDSPLHF. The CDR3 DNA reads as TGTGCCAGCAGGTTAACAGGGTGGGGGGATTCACCCCTCCACTTT.